This T cell receptor beta chain stems from a study of technical replicates of blood from a few donors. Deletions cut 3 bases from V and 0 bases from J, with 13 bases between. The germline V gene has CDR1 SGHRS and CDR2 YFSETQ. The CDR3 covers 15 residues. Sequencing was performed with immunoSEQ multiplex PCR; in TCRdb, only in-frame clones are kept and a portion is missing. The table lists about 68,000 clones, about 97% of them singletons, with roughly 0.25% in the top ten. The clonotype was recovered from a human donor in good health. The chain carries TRBV5-1 and TRBJ2-7; D possibly corresponds to TRBD1 (5 bases). The sequenced sample consisted of T cells isolated from PBMCs. The CDR3: CASSSGDSSSYEQYF. In DNA form, the CDR3 reads TGCGCCAGCAGCTCCGGAGACAGCAGCTCCTACGAGCAGTACTTC.